This T cell receptor (beta chain) appears in the sequencing data of a study of vaccination and CD4 T cells after COVID-19. General observations from the study: A nonsignificant rise from approximately 21 to 38 was seen in the median number of SARS-CoV-2-reactive clonotypes.

Worth noting for this clonotype: Its antigen is as yet unknown.

Cultured CD4+ T cell DNA underwent sequencing with the Oncomine TCR Beta short-read assay. TCRdb called the PCR reads again in MiXCR, with one record for every CDR3 protein. The data show around 13,000 distinct CDR3 sequences, around 47% seen once. CDR1 is MGHDK and CDR2 is SYGVNS in the germline V gene. Trimming removed 1 base from V and 1 base from J; junction bases left unmatched: 17. There are 20 residues in the CDR3. The treatment: approximately nine-day PBMC culture with coronavirus spike peptide pools or control peptides (ViraFEST assay). There were positive PCR dates ranging from March to December 2020, all predating US Alpha, Beta and Delta variants.

The chain combines TRBV25-1 with TRBJ2-5; 8 bases are shared with TRBD2. Sequencing used CD4+ T cells from blood, cultured in vitro. This TCR derives from a human donor who had recovered from COVID-19. Here the CDR3 reads CASSESTFWRNGRAQETQYF. For the CDR3, the DNA is TGTGCCAGCAGTGAATCCACCTTTTGGCGGAACGGGAGGGCCCAAGAGACCCAGTACTTC.